This TCR beta chain was sequenced during a study of T cells in Graves' hyperthyroidism and ophthalmopathy (dated by TCRdb to the late 2010s). At the level of the whole study: Peripheral blood was sampled at the time of initial diagnosis, prior to any treatment. TCR V-J signatures able to tell the groups apart were searched for in a discovery cohort of more than 90 patients, of whom over 40 had Graves' ophthalmopathy and about 55 had stable Graves' hyperthyroidism. Whether ophthalmopathy could be predicted prospectively was tested in an independent validation cohort made up of under 20 hyperthyroidism patients plus 17 patients who later progressed to ophthalmopathy. The roughly 100 discovery patients were divided at random into training and test sets in a 7:3 ratio. In roughly six Graves' hyperthyroidism patients, the study also compared T-cell repertoires from thyroid tissue with T-cell repertoires from blood. Once sampling was done, hyperthyroidism patients were given methimazole at a starting dose of 30 mg daily, whereas ophthalmopathy patients were given high-dose intravenous methylprednisolone. The paper reports TCR Vbeta CDR3 sequencing of over 120 peripheral blood samples: approximately 41 ophthalmopathy, fewer than 80 hyperthyroidism and approximately 17 progressor patients. Overall results and qualifications from the work: Most expanded thyroid clonotypes (frequency above 0.001) were also found in blood, which suggests that blood repertoires may mirror thyroid immune responses. No statistical method was used to fix the sample size in advance, and group allocation was not hidden from the investigators. In validation, the model predicted progression to ophthalmopathy a median of around 6.5 months before onset, with approximately 68% sensitivity and 72.22% specificity. A 13 V-J signature model separated ophthalmopathy from stable hyperthyroidism, with approximately 87% sensitivity and roughly 82% specificity in cross-validation and 80%/75% in testing.

In the ophthalmopathy patients, disease was moderately to severely active, with a Clinical Activity Score of 3 or more, a NOSPECS grade of 4 or more, and a duration of less than 3 months. Patients with uncontrolled infections, other autoimmune diseases, pregnancy or lactation were excluded. Clinical symptoms, serum thyroxine and TRAb, thyroid ultrasound, and orbital computed tomography formed the basis for the diagnoses. PBMCs were isolated from roughly 10 ml of fresh peripheral blood by Ficoll-Paque density gradient centrifugation. Trizol reagent was used to extract total RNA, and RNA quality was then checked on an Agilent 2100 Bioanalyzer. The TCR beta CDR3 regions were amplified from the RNA transcripts. For the first round of RT-PCR on the TCR CDR3, the HTBI primer set was used together with the Qiagen OneStep RT-PCR kit. Libraries were constructed in a second round of multiplex PCR, after which size selection and purification were carried out. Paired-end sequencing of the libraries was performed with 100 bp reads on an Illumina HiSeq2000. The study's processing was this. SOAPnuke was used to process the raw data, throwing out any read that contained adapters or uncalled bases, had a mean Phred below 15, or lacked an exact constant-primer or identifier match. High-quality paired reads were merged using COPE v1.2.5, and each unique nucleotide sequence was defined as a clonotype. MiTCR v1.1 was used to align clonotypes to the IMGT TRBV, TRBD and TRBJ reference segments. Only V-J combinations with frequency above 0.0001, covering 99% to 99.2% of repertoires, were analysed. A TCS score was defined as the ratio between F50 (clonal expansion) and ExV (chaos), using BLOSUM62-based TCRdist between CDR3 peptides within each V-J. Welch's t-statistics and random forest reduced 500 to 650 V-J features to under 15, which were used in a naive Bayes classifier (R e1071). TCRdb reprocessing: public reads trimmed at Q25 with fastp, clones called with MiXCR, in-frame beta chains kept. Entries that share a CDR3 protein sequence are merged under the most common genes and DNA. The V and J calls and clone size come from TCRdb's table, not from the authors' own analysis. The sample data list under 500,000 distinct CDR3 sequences, and roughly an eighth of these were observed just once. Around 28% of the sample goes to the ten largest clones.

The CDR1 and CDR2 encoded by the germline V gene are SNHLY and FYNNEI. V is cut by 3 bases and J by 6 bases, and the space between the germline ends is 18 bases. The CDR3 starts with the cysteine, ends with the phenylalanine, and has 16 residues. Only CDR3 DNA is held: 48 bases, read in frame from base 1. Many counts were recorded for this clonotype. It has no known antigen specificity. No base quality information exists; no much larger clone differs at one position. The chain is encoded by TRBV2 joined to TRBJ1-5; the D gene is possibly TRBD1, with 5 bases matching. Material for sequencing was blood. The receptor was derived from a man in his forties or fifties with Graves' ophthalmopathy. CDR3 reads: CASSDQGRRGTQPQHF. The base sequence is TGTGCCAGCAGTGATCAGGGTCGTAGAGGGACTCAGCCCCAGCATTTT.